The clone carrying this T cell receptor (beta chain) was seen only once. Its cognate antigen is unknown. TCRdb's copy holds only in-frame clones and misses some; the assay was immunoSEQ multiplex PCR. The sample has around 190,000 clones; almost 90% are singletons. These data are taken from a study of T cell responses to AZD1222 COVID-19 vaccine. The study, taken as a whole, reports: The sample set comprised mostly white British donors with more females, and clonal diversity was possibly underestimated. Vaccine-related CD4 TCRs covered spike, predominating at 160-218 and 743-854. Repertoire collection took place solely once the T cell response had peaked.

Here the sequenced sample was peripheral blood, taken on day 0 of AZD1222 vaccination. This receptor was obtained from an adult in good health.

The CDR3 nucleotides read TGTGCCAGGGCACGGACCGTTAACTATGGCTACACCTTC. This translates into CARARTVNYGYTF. V and J are TRBV21-1 and TRBJ1-2. TRBV21-1 constitutes a pseudogene. The CDR3 spans 13 residues.